The 4 T cell receptor beta chains in this list originate from one sample, sequenced in a study of blood T cell repertoires in COVID-19. Sequencing used immunoSEQ multiplex PCR; TCRdb keeps in-frame clones, though not all of them. The data show around 260,000 clones, approximately 86% seen once. The source material was peripheral blood. The receptors originated from a human donor with COVID-19, enrolled during active disease. The donor label of this sample is uncertain.

This clone came up a few times. The V and J genes are TRBV9 and TRBJ2-2; the D is unclear. This CDR3 is built from 14 residues. The germline V gene has CDR1 SGDLS and CDR2 YYNGEE. V shed 1 base and J shed 7 bases, with 11 bases lying between them. CDR3 sequence reads: CASSVTVVGGELFF. CDR3 DNA: TGTGCCAGCAGCGTAACAGTAGTGGGCGGGGAGCTGTTTTTT.

CDR3 nucleotide sequence: TGTGCCAGCAGTTACCGTGTCACTGAAGCTTTCTTT. This sequence encodes CASSYRVTEAFF. This chain links TRBV6-2 or TRBV6-3 with TRBJ1-1, with D unclear. V was shortened by 2 bases and J by 4 bases, with 5 bases between the two germline ends. There are 12 residues in the CDR3. The germline V gene has CDR1 MNHEY and CDR2 SVGEGT.

This clone turned up a few times. The chain uses TRBV19 and TRBJ1-2, with TRBD1 as a possible D gene (6 bases). Germline V gene lookup returns CDR1 LNHDA and CDR2 SQIVND (reference sequence). CDR3 size: 13 residues. The V end was cut by 3 bases, the J end by 3 bases, with 8 bases between. CDR3 nucleotide sequence: TGTGCCAGTAGTATCGCAGGGGACTATGGCTACACCTTC. As protein: CASSIAGDYGYTF.

The chain uses TRBV5-8 and TRBJ2-1, with TRBD1 identical over 8 bases. V trimming: 3 bases; J trimming: 10 bases; junction bases outside the gene matches: 9. The germline gives CDR1 SGHTS, CDR2 YDEGEE. The CDR3 covers 14 residues. The CDR3 DNA reads as TGTGCCAGCAGCTCGGACAGGGCCCTGGGCGAGCAGTTCTTC. It translates to CASSSDRALGEQFF.